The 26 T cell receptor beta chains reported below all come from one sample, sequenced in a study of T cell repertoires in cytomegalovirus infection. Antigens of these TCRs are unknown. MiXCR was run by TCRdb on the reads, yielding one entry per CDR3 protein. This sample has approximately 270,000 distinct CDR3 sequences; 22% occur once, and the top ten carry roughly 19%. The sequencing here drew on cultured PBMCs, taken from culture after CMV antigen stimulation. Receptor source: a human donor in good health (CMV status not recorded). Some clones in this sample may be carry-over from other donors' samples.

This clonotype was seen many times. CDR3 DNA: TGTGCCAGCGGGGACGACAGTACGCAGTATTTT. Translated: CASGDDSTQYF. This chain links TRBV7-2 with TRBJ2-3, with D perhaps assigned TRBD1 or TRBD2 (5 bases each). CDR3 size: 11 residues. V dropped 8 bases and J dropped 8 bases, with 11 bases sitting between them. In germline, CDR1 is SGHTA, CDR2 FQGNSA.

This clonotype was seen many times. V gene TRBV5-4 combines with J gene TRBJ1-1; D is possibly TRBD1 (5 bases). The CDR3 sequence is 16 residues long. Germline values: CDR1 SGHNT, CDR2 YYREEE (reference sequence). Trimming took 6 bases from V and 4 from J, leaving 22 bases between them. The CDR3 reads CASTLQDKPLATEAFF. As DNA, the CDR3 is TGTGCCAGCACGCTGCAGGACAAACCGCTGGCCACTGAAGCTTTCTTT.

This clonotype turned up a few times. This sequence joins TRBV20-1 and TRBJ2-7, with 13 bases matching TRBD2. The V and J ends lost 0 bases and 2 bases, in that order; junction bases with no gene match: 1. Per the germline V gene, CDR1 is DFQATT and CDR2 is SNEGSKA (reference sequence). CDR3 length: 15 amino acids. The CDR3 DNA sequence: TGCAGTGCTAGAGACGGGACTAGCGGGACCTACGAGCAGTACGTC. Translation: CSARDGTSGTYEQYV.

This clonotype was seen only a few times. CDR3 DNA sequence: TGTGCCAGCAGCTTTCGGTCTCAAGGGAATGAGCAGTTCTTC. It codes for CASSFRSQGNEQFF. The V call is TRBV7-6, the J call TRBJ2-1; no clear D. The ends were cut back, 3 bases at V and 7 bases at J, with 13 bases in the middle. This CDR3 contains 14 residues. From germline, CDR1 is SGHVS and CDR2 FNYEAQ.

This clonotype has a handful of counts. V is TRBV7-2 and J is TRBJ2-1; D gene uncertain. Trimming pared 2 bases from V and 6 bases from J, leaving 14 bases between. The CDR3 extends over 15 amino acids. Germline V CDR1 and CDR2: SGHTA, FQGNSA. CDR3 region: CASSLKTQGPNEQFF. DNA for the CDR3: TGTGCCAGCAGCTTAAAGACCCAAGGACCCAATGAGCAGTTCTTC.

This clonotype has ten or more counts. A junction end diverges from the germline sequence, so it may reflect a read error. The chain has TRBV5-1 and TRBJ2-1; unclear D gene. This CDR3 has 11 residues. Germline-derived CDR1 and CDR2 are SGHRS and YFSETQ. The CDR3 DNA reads TGTGCCAGCAGCCTCCTGAATGAGCAGTTCTTC. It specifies CASSLLNEQFF.

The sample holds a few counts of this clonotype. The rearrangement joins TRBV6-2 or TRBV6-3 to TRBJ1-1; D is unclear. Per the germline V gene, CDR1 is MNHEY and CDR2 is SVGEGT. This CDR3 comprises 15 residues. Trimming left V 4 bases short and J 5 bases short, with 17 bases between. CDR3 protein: CASSLQSLLGTEAFF. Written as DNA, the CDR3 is TGTGCCAGCAGTTTACAATCGCTACTGGGAACTGAAGCTTTCTTT.

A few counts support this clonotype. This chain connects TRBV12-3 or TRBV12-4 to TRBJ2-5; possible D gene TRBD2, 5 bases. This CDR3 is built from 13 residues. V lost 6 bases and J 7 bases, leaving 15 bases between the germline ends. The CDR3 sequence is CASSPTGGGTQYF. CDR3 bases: TGTGCCAGCAGCCCTACTGGAGGTGGGACCCAGTACTTC.

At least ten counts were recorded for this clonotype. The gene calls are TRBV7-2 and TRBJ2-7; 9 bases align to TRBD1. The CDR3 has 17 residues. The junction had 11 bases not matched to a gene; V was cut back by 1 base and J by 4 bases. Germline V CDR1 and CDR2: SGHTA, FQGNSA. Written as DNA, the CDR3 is TGTGCCAGCAGCTTAGTACCTGCCGGGACAGGGTCGTACGAGCAGTACTTC. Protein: CASSLVPAGTGSYEQYF.

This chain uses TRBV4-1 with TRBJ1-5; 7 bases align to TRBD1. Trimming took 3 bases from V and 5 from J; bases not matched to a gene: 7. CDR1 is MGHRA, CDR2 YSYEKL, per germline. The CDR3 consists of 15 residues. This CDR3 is CASSHTRGSDQPQHF. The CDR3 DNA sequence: TGCGCCAGCAGCCATACCAGGGGGTCGGATCAGCCCCAGCATTTT.

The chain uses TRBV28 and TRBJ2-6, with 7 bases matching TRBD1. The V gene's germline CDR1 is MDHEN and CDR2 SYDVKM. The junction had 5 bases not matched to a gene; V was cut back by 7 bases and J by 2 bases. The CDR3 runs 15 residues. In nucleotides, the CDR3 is TGTGCCAGCAAACAGGGGTACACTGGGGCCAACGTCCTGACTTTC. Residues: CASKQGYTGANVLTF.

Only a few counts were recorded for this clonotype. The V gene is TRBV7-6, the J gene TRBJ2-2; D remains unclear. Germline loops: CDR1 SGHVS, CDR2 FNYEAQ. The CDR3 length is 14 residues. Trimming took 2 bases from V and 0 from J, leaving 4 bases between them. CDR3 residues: CASSLFTNTGELFF. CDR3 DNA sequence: TGTGCCAGCAGCTTATTTACGAACACCGGGGAGCTGTTTTTT. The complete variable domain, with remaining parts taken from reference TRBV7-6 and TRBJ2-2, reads GAGVSQSPRYKVTKRGQDVALRCDPISGHVSLYWYRQALGQGPEFLTYFNYEAQQDKSGLPNDRFSAERPEGSISTLTIQRTEQRDSAMYRCASSLFTNTGELFFGEGSRLTVL.

The CDR3 bases are TGTGCCAGCAGCTTAGACGGAGCCAGGGGTGGAGTAGAGCATTTT. This translates into CASSLDGARGGVEHF. The chain has TRBV11-2 and TRBJ1-5; maybe TRBD1 (6 bases). V lost 0 bases and J lost 14, with 20 bases in between. CDR3 size: 15 residues. In germline, CDR1 is SGHAT, CDR2 FQNNGV.

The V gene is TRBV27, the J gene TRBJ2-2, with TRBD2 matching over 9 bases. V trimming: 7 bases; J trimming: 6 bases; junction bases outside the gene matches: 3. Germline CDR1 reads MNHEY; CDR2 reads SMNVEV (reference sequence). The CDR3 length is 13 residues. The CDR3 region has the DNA TGTGCCAGCACGCGGGAGGGGGCCGGGGAGCTGTTTTTT. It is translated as CASTREGAGELFF.

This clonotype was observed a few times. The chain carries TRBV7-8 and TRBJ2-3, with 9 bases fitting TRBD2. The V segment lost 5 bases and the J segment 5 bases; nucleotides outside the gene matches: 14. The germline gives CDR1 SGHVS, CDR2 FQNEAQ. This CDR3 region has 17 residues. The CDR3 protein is CASSPQVLAGFRDTQYF. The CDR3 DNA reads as TGTGCCAGCAGCCCCCAAGTCCTAGCGGGATTCAGAGATACGCAGTATTTT.

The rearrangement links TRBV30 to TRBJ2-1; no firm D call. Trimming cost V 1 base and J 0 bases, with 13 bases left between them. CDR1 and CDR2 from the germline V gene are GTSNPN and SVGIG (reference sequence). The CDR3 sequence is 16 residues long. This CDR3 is CAWSGSSLSSYNEQFF. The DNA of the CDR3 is TGTGCCTGGAGTGGGTCGTCACTAAGCTCCTACAATGAGCAGTTCTTC.

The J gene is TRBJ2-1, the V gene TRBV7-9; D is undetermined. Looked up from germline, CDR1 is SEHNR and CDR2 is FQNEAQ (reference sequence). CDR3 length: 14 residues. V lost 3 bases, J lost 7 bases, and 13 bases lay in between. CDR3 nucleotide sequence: TGTGCCAGCAGCTTTGAATTGCAGGCGAATGAGCAGTTCTTC. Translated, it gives CASSFELQANEQFF.

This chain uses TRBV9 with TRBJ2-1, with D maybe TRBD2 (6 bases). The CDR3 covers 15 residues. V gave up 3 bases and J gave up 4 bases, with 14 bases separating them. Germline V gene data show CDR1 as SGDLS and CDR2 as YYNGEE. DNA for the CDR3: TGTGCCAGCAGCGACAGCGACGCGGGATACAATGAGCAGTTCTTC. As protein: CASSDSDAGYNEQFF.

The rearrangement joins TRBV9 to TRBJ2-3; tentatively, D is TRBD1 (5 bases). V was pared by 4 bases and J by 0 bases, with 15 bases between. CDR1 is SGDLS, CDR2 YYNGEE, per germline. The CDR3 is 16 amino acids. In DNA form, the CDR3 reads TGTGCCAGCAGCATCCAGGGCCGGGCGAGCACAGATACGCAGTATTTT. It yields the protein CASSIQGRASTDTQYF.

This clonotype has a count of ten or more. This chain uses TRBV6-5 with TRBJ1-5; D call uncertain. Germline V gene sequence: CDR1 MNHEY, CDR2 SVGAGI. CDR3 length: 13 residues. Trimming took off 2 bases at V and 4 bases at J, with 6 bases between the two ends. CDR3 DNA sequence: TGTGCCAGCAGTTACGCTTGGAATCAGCCCCAGCATTTT. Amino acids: CASSYAWNQPQHF.

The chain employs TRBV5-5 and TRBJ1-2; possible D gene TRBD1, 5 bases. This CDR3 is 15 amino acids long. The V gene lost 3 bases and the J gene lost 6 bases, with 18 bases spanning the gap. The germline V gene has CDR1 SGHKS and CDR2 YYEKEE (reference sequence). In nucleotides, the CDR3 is TGTGCCAGCAGCTGGGGTGACAGAAATTACCATGGCTACACCTTC. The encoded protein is CASSWGDRNYHGYTF. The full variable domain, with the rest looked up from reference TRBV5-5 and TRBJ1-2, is DAGVTQSPTHLIKTRGQQVTLRCSPISGHKSVSWYQQVLGQGPQFIFQYYEKEERGRGNFPDRFSARQFPNYSSELNVNALLLGDSALYLCASSWGDRNYHGYTFGSGTRLTVV.

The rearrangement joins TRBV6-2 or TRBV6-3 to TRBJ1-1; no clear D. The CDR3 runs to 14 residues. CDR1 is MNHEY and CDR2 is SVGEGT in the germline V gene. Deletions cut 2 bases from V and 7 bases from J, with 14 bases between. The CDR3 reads CASSYPHRRGEAFF. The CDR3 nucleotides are TGTGCCAGCAGTTACCCCCATCGACGGGGTGAAGCTTTCTTT.

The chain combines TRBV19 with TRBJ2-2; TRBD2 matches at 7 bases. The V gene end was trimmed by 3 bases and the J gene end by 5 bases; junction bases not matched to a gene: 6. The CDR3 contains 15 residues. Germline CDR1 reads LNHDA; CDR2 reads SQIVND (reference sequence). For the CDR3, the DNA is TGTGCCAGTAGTATCCCGGGAGGCGGTACCGGGGAGCTGTTTTTT. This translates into CASSIPGGGTGELFF.

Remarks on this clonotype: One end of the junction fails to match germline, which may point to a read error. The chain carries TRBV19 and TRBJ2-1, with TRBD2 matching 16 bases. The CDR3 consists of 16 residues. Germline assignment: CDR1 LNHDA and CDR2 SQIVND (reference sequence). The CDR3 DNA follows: TGTGCCAGTAGTAGAGCCGGGACTAGCGGGAGGGCCGGTGGTCTCTTC. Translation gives CASSRAGTSGRAGGLF.

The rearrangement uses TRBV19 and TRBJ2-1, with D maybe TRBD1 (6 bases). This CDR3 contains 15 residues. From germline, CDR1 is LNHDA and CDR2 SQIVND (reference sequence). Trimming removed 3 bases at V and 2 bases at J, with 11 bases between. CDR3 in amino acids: CASSMQGLPYNEQFF. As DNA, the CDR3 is TGTGCCAGTAGTATGCAGGGGCTCCCCTACAATGAGCAGTTCTTC.

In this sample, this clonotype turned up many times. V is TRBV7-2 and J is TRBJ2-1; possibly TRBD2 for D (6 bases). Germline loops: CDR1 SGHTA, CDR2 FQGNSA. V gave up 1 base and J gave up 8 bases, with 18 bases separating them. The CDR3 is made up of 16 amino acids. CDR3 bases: TGTGCCAGCAGCTTAGTCCGGGACTCTAGGACGGATGAGCAGTTCTTC. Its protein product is CASSLVRDSRTDEQFF.